This T cell receptor (beta chain) was profiled in a study of blood T cell repertoires in COVID-19. As for the study in general: COVID-19 samples, acute and convalescent, were from the United States, Italy and Spain. PBMCs, B-cell-depleted T cells, or T cells provided the cDNA or gDNA that made up the material.

Germline V gene lookup returns CDR1 SEHNR and CDR2 FQNEAQ (reference sequence). The CDR3 has 14 residues. The V gene end was trimmed by 3 bases and the J gene end by 5 bases; junction bases not matched to a gene: 5. Profiling relied on immunoSEQ multiplex PCR, and the TCRdb table lists in-frame clones only, not all of them. In the table there are about 290,000 clones, just under 90% of which are singletons. The Seattle patients, enrolled during active infection, were followed longitudinally. This clone was recorded only once. The source is a woman under 40 with COVID-19, enrolled during active disease. The chain recombines TRBV7-9 with TRBJ1-2; 8 nucleotides agree with TRBD1. The sequencing sample was made of peripheral blood. The CDR3 coding sequence is TGTGCCAGCAGCTTCGCGACAGGGGTTTATGGCTACACCTTC. Translation: CASSFATGVYGYTF.